Following are 5 T cell receptor beta chains from one sample sequenced in a study of blood T cell repertoires in COVID-19. Libraries were prepared by immunoSEQ multiplex PCR; TCRdb keeps only in-frame clonotypes and omits some of them. The sample includes 200,000 to 300,000 clones, approximately 86% of them seen just once. The sequenced material came from peripheral blood. The receptors were gathered from a human donor in a cohort sampled during active COVID-19.

The V gene is TRBV2, the J gene TRBJ1-5, with 9 bases identical to TRBD1. The germline V gene encodes CDR1 SNHLY and CDR2 FYNNEI. V trimming: 7 bases; J trimming: 0 bases; junction bases outside the gene matches: 10. This CDR3 region has 17 residues. Here the CDR3 reads CASNRGTGRISNQPQHF. The CDR3 coding sequence is TGTGCCAGCAATCGTGGGACAGGGCGAATTAGCAATCAGCCCCAGCATTTT.

V usage is TRBV4-1 and J usage is TRBJ2-7; 11 bases are shared with TRBD2. CDR1 and CDR2 from the germline V gene are MGHRA and YSYEKL. This CDR3 is built from 14 residues. The ends lost 4 bases at V and 2 bases at J; junction bases unmatched: 1. The CDR3 nucleotides are TGCGCCAGCAGCCCGACTAGCGGGACCTACGAGCAGTACTTC. Translation: CASSPTSGTYEQYF.

The V and J genes are TRBV14 and TRBJ1-1; possibly TRBD1 for D (5 bases). The CDR3 extends over 15 amino acids. The germline V and J ends were trimmed by 3 bases and 0 bases, with 11 bases remaining between them. The germline V gene encodes CDR1 SGHDN and CDR2 FVKESK. For the CDR3, the DNA is TGTGCCAGCAGCCAGGGCAGGACAATGAACACTGAAGCTTTCTTT. Its protein is CASSQGRTMNTEAFF.

A few counts support this clone. The rearrangement links TRBV3-1 (or the pseudogene TRBV3-2) to TRBJ2-3; a weak D match, TRBD1 (6 bases). The CDR3 runs 12 residues. V lost 4 bases and J 7 bases, leaving 9 bases between the germline ends. The germline V gene encodes CDR1 LGHDT and CDR2 YNNKEL (reference sequence). The DNA for the CDR3 is TGTGCCAGCAGCCTCACAGGGAATACGCAGTATTTT. Encoded protein: CASSLTGNTQYF.

This chain connects TRBV5-4 to TRBJ2-7; 7 bases align to TRBD2. The trim removed 5 bases at V and 4 bases at J, leaving 12 bases unmatched. Germline CDR1 reads SGHNT; CDR2 reads YYREEE (reference sequence). This CDR3 has 15 residues. CDR3 coding DNA: TGTGCCAGCAGGCAGACTAGCAACGTGGCTTACGAGCAGTACTTC. Protein: CASRQTSNVAYEQYF.